This T cell receptor beta chain is from a study of T cells expressing NK-cell markers. Study summary: CD3+CD56+NKG2C+, CD3+CD56+NKG2C- and CD3+CD56-NKG2C+ T cells, once sorted, supplied the TCR beta repertoires. Seven HCMV-seropositive donors and one seronegative donor made up the eight sequenced donors.

Study-wide points: These clonotypes also led the CD3+CD56-NKG2C+ fraction in several donors.

Germline V gene lookup returns CDR1 LGHNA and CDR2 YSLEER. The CDR3 contains 13 residues. Beta-chain TCR cDNA was generated via 5'RACE template switching with UMIs. Each CDR3 protein gets one entry in TCRdb, which reprocessed the 5' RACE reads and gives no DNA. The sample table sets out almost 450,000 distinct CDR3 sequences. Regarding this clonotype: Its antigen is still unknown.

The TCR comes from a woman between 18 and 69 years old in good health. Sequencing was performed on blood T cells: a sorted CD56 or NKG2C T cell subset, CD4+ or CD8+ T cells, or bulk PBMC T cells (not recorded which). The chain combines TRBV4-3 with TRBJ2-5. The CDR3 spells CASSNIAQETQYF.